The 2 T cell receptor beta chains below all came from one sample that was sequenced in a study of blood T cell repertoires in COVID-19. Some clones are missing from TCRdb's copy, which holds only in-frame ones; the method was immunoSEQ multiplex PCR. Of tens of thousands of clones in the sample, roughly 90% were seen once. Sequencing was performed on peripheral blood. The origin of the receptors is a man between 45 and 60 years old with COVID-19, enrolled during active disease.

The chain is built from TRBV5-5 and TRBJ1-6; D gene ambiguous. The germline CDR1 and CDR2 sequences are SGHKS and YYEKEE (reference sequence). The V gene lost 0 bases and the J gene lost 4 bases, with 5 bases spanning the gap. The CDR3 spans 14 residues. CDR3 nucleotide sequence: TGTGCCAGCAGCTTGGACATGTATAATTCACCCCTCCACTTT. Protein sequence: CASSLDMYNSPLHF.

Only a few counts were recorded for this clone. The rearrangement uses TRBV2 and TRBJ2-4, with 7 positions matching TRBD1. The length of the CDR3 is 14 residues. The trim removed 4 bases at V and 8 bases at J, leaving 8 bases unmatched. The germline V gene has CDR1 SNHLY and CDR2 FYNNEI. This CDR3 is CASSVGTVGDIQYF. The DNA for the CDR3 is TGTGCCAGCAGTGTGGGGACAGTAGGGGACATTCAGTACTTC.